This T cell receptor (beta chain) was identified in a study of OX40 agonist ivuxolimab in advanced cancers. General study results and limits: Dosing at 0.1 to 3.0 mg/kg was accompanied by clonal expansion of CD4+ and CD8+ blood T cells by week 6. Compared with others, partial responders at 0.1-3.0 mg/kg displayed clonal expansion among the lowest.

Comment on this clone: The target antigen is unknown.

The assay was immunoSEQ multiplex PCR, and TCRdb's table has in-frame clones only and misses some. Here the sample spans tens of thousands of clones, roughly nine tenths being singletons. The investigators sampled blood at baseline, at cycle 4 day 1, and at cycle 7 day 1. The CDR3 length is 14 residues. Here the sequenced sample was CD4+ or CD8+ T cells sorted from blood, taken in a trial of the OX40 agonist ivuxolimab. The clonotype was recovered from an adult with an advanced solid tumor such as melanoma, head and neck, liver or kidney cancer. V gene TRBV12-1 combines with J gene TRBJ1-2. TRBV12-1 is tagged as a pseudogene. CDR3: CASSSRDCLSGYTF. CDR3 nucleotide sequence: TGTGCCAGCAGTAGCCGGGACTGCCTCTCTGGCTACACCTTC.